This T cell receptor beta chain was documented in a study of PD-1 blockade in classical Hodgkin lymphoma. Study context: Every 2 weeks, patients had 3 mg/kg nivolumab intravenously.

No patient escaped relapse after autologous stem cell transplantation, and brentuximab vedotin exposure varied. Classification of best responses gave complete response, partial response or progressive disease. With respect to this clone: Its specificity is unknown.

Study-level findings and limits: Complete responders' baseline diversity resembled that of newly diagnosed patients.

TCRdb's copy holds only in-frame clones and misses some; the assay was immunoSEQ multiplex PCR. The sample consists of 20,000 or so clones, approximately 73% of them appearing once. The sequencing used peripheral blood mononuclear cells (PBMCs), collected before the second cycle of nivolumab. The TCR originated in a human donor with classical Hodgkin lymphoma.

DNA for the CDR3: TGTGTTGGACAGGGGACATACGAGCAGTACTTC. Protein: CVGQGTYEQYF. The chain links TRBV30 to TRBJ2-7, with 9 positions matching TRBD1. The CDR3 has 11 residues. Germline CDR1 GTSNPN, CDR2 SVGIG (reference sequence).